Shown below are 25 T cell receptor beta chains from a single sample sequenced in a study of blood T cell repertoires in COVID-19. Sequencing was performed with immunoSEQ multiplex PCR; in TCRdb, only in-frame clones are kept and a portion is missing. This table holds fewer than 300,000 clones, around 90% found once. Sequencing input: PBMCs or T cells enriched from blood (not recorded which). The receptor source for this set is a woman aged 30 to 39 who had recovered from COVID-19.

This clone was detected only once. The chain uses TRBV7-9 and TRBJ1-5; a possible D gene is TRBD1 (5 bases). The germline V gene encodes CDR1 SEHNR and CDR2 FQNEAQ (reference sequence). Trimming pared 2 bases from V and 5 bases from J, leaving 10 bases between. This CDR3 comprises 14 residues. The CDR3 is CASSLSKGYQPQHF. The CDR3 DNA reads TGTGCCAGCAGCTTAAGCAAGGGGTATCAGCCCCAGCATTTT. Full variable domain (missing parts from reference TRBV7-9 and TRBJ1-5): DTGVSQNPRHKITKRGQNVTFRCDPISEHNRLYWYRQTLGQGPEFLTYFQNEAQLEKSRLLSDRFSAERPKGSFSTLEIQRTEQGDSAMYLCASSLSKGYQPQHFGDGTRLSIL.

V is TRBV4-2 and J is TRBJ1-5; D perhaps matches TRBD1 (5 bases). The CDR3 covers 14 residues. Trimming took off 0 bases at V and 9 bases at J, with 12 bases between the two ends. Germline V gives CDR1 LGHNA, CDR2 YNFKEQ. The CDR3 spells CASSQEGQPGPQHF. DNA of the CDR3: TGTGCCAGCAGCCAAGAGGGGCAACCCGGGCCCCAGCATTTT.

V usage is TRBV6-1 and J usage is TRBJ1-5, with D unresolved. Germline CDR1 MNHNS, CDR2 SASEGT. CDR3 size: 16 residues. The ends were cut back, 4 bases at V and 0 bases at J, with 13 bases in the middle. CDR3: CASSGGPGNSNQPQHF. The CDR3 DNA reads as TGTGCCAGCAGTGGCGGTCCGGGGAATAGCAATCAGCCCCAGCATTTT.

V is TRBV14 and J is TRBJ1-2; D gene unclear. The CDR3 loop spans 12 amino acids. Between the trimmed V and J ends, which lost 5 bases and 4 bases, there was a span of 8 bases. The V gene's germline CDR1 is SGHDN and CDR2 FVKESK. The DNA for the CDR3 is TGTGCCAGCAGCTTCGGGAGCTATGGCTACACCTTC. This codes for CASSFGSYGYTF.

In regard to this clone: The same CDR3 arises from other DNA sequences in this sample as well. The J gene is TRBJ1-6, the V gene TRBV28; D ambiguous. The CDR3 covers 12 residues. Per germline, CDR1 MDHEN and CDR2 SYDVKM. The germline V and J ends were trimmed by 6 bases and 7 bases, with 7 bases remaining between them. The CDR3 DNA sequence: TGTGCCAGCAGCCTCCTGAATTCACCCCTCCACTTT. Its protein product is CASSLLNSPLHF.

This clone is a singleton in its sample. The chain employs TRBV29-1 and TRBJ2-7, with 12 positions matching TRBD2. The CDR3 sequence is 16 residues long. Trimming took 1 base from V and 1 from J; bases not matched to a gene: 5. The germline V gene has CDR1 SQVTM and CDR2 ANQGSEA. The DNA of the CDR3 is TGCAGCGTTGAAGGGGCTAGCGGGAGGGGTTCCTACGAGCAGTACTTC. Translation: CSVEGASGRGSYEQYF.

The chain employs TRBV19 and TRBJ2-5; 10 bases align to TRBD2. CDR1 LNHDA and CDR2 SQIVND come from the germline V gene (reference sequence). CDR3 size: 19 residues. The junction had 13 bases not matched to a gene; V was cut back by 3 bases and J by 0 bases. In nucleotides, the CDR3 is TGTGCCAGTAGTATGGGACTAGCGAGATTTGGGATGTACCAAGAGACCCAGTACTTC. Its translation: CASSMGLARFGMYQETQYF. Variable domain in full (rest from reference TRBV19 and TRBJ2-5): DGGITQSPKYLFRKEGQNVTLSCEQNLNHDAMYWYRQDPGQGLRLIYYSQIVNDFQKGDIAEGYSVSREKKESFPLTVTSAQKNPTAFYLCASSMGLARFGMYQETQYFGPGTRLLVL.

To note about this clone: Mismatch with germline at one junction end may stem from a read error. The chain has TRBV9 and TRBJ2-1; 7 bases align to TRBD2. This CDR3 has 14 amino acids. Germline lookup yields CDR1 SGDLS and CDR2 YYNGEE. As DNA, the CDR3 is TGTGCCAGCAGCAAAGACGGGGACTACCAGGGTACTGTCTTC. It is translated as CASSKDGDYQGTVF.

The chain employs TRBV6-5 and TRBJ1-2, with 8 positions matching TRBD1. The CDR3 loop spans 15 amino acids. V dropped 6 bases and J dropped 7; count of bases not matched to a gene: 13. Germline-derived CDR1 and CDR2 are MNHEY and SVGAGI. This CDR3 is CASSTGTGPRGGYTF. The CDR3 DNA sequence: TGTGCCAGCAGCACGGGGACAGGCCCCCGCGGTGGCTACACCTTC.

V gene TRBV7-2 combines with J gene TRBJ1-1; 8 nucleotides align to TRBD1. The V gene end was trimmed by 1 base and the J gene end by 5 bases; junction bases not matched to a gene: 6. Germline values: CDR1 SGHTA, CDR2 FQGNSA. The CDR3 is 15 amino acids. The CDR3: CASSLGAGGGTEAFF. CDR3 DNA: TGTGCCAGCAGCTTAGGGGCAGGGGGCGGGACTGAAGCTTTCTTT.

The CDR3 DNA reads TGCGCCAGCAGCCCTACAGGCAATCAGCCCCAGCATTTT. Encoded protein: CASSPTGNQPQHF. The chain combines TRBV5-1 with TRBJ1-5; D is uncertain. Germline V lookup: CDR1 SGHRS, CDR2 YFSETQ. V was cut by 4 bases and J by 2 bases, with 7 bases left in between. The CDR3 runs to 13 residues.

This clone showed up just a few times. The chain has TRBV5-4 and TRBJ2-2; possibly TRBD1 for D (5 bases). The germline CDR1 and CDR2 sequences are SGHNT and YYREEE (reference sequence). Trimming stripped 3 bases from V and 2 bases from J, with 8 bases between. The CDR3 runs to 14 residues. CDR3 nucleotide sequence: TGTGCCAGCAGCTCGACAGTTAACACCGGGGAGCTGTTTTTT. This sequence encodes CASSSTVNTGELFF. The full variable domain, with the rest looked up from reference TRBV5-4 and TRBJ2-2, is ETGVTQSPTHLIKTRGQQVTLRCSSQSGHNTVSWYQQALGQGPQFIFQYYREEENGRGNFPPRFSGLQFPNYSSELNVNALELDDSALYLCASSSTVNTGELFFGEGSRLTVL.

This clone has a handful of counts. The rearrangement links TRBV7-3 to TRBJ2-1; TRBD2 aligns across 9 bases. CDR3 length equals 15 residues. In germline, CDR1 is SGHTA, CDR2 FQGTGA. Unmatched junction bases numbered 7, after V lost 5 bases and J lost 5 bases. The CDR3 sequence is CASSPGLARHNEQFF. CDR3 in DNA: TGTGCCAGCAGCCCCGGACTAGCGCGACACAATGAGCAGTTCTTC. Full variable domain (remainder filled in from reference TRBV7-3 and TRBJ2-1): GAGVSQTPSNKVTEKGKYVELRCDPISGHTALYWYRQSLGQGPEFLIYFQGTGAADDSGLPNDRFFAVRPEGSVSTLKIQRTERGDSAVYLCASSPGLARHNEQFFGPGTRLTVL.

This clone was observed once. The V gene is TRBV5-8, the J gene TRBJ2-3; D uncertain. The germline CDR1 and CDR2 sequences are SGHTS and YDEGEE. Between the trimmed V and J ends, which lost 8 bases and 2 bases, there was a span of 18 bases. The CDR3 spans 15 residues. The CDR3 loop reads CASPRGPDLTDTQYF. DNA of the CDR3: TGTGCCAGTCCGCGCGGCCCTGACCTCACAGATACGCAGTATTTT.

This rearrangement joins TRBV5-1 to TRBJ2-1, with 10 bases identical to TRBD2. The CDR3 is 16 amino acids. With V trimmed by 1 base and J by 4 bases, 5 bases remained unmatched. Germline assignment: CDR1 SGHRS and CDR2 YFSETQ. CDR3 in amino acids: CASSLSGLAVYNEQFF. The CDR3 region has the DNA TGCGCCAGCAGCTTGTCCGGACTAGCGGTATACAATGAGCAGTTCTTC.

The rearrangement joins TRBV7-8 to TRBJ2-7, with TRBD1 as a possible D gene (5 bases). This CDR3 has 15 residues. Trimming took off 1 base at V and 4 bases at J, with 14 bases between the two ends. Germline V gene lookup returns CDR1 SGHVS and CDR2 FQNEAQ. The CDR3 nucleotides are TGTGCCAGCAGCTTAGTCCCCAGGGATATTTACGAGCAGTACTTC. It yields the protein CASSLVPRDIYEQYF.

The chain recombines TRBV24-1 with TRBJ1-3; the D is unclear. The CDR3 runs to 12 residues. Trimming removed 9 bases at V and 8 bases at J, with 13 bases between. CDR1 KGHDR and CDR2 SFDVKD come from the germline V gene. CDR3 sequence (DNA): TGTGCCACCTCGAGGGCAGGAGACACCATATATTTT. Its translation is CATSRAGDTIYF.

V and J are TRBV7-9 and TRBJ2-2; D gene unclear. The CDR3 runs 16 residues. CDR1 is SEHNR, CDR2 FQNEAQ, per germline (reference sequence). The V end was cut by 0 bases, the J end by 2 bases, with 10 bases between. The CDR3: CASSLASRLNTGELFF. In DNA form, the CDR3 reads TGTGCCAGCAGCTTAGCGTCGCGCCTCAACACCGGGGAGCTGTTTTTT.

This chain joins TRBV6-5 and TRBJ2-7; D is possibly TRBD1 (5 bases). The CDR3 has 13 residues. The V gene lost 8 bases and the J gene lost 3 bases, with 14 bases spanning the gap. Looked up from germline, CDR1 is MNHEY and CDR2 is SVGAGI. The CDR3 DNA is TGTGCCAGCGAAGACAGTTACCGCTACGAGCAGTACTTC. Translation gives CASEDSYRYEQYF.

The rearrangement links TRBV10-3 to TRBJ1-1; TRBD1 aligns across 7 bases. The CDR3 has 14 residues. V lost 6 bases and J lost 1; bases outside the gene matches: 5. Germline loops: CDR1 ENHRY, CDR2 SYGVKD. The CDR3 region is CAIRMGQTNTEAFF. As DNA, the CDR3 is TGTGCCATCAGGATGGGACAGACGAACACTGAAGCTTTCTTT.

In this sample, this clone turned up once. The gene calls are TRBV25-1 and TRBJ1-2; perhaps TRBD1 as D (6 bases). Trimming stripped 4 bases from V and 4 bases from J, with 19 bases between. Germline CDR1 reads MGHDK; CDR2 reads SYGVNS. CDR3 size: 16 residues. The CDR3 coding sequence is TGTGCCAGCAGTGCTACGGGACACCGTCCTTTCTATGGCTACACCTTC. Amino acid sequence: CASSATGHRPFYGYTF.

V and J are TRBV28 and TRBJ2-6; D call uncertain. Germline CDR1 is MDHEN and CDR2 is SYDVKM. V dropped 8 bases and J dropped 4 bases, with 6 bases sitting between them. The CDR3 totals 12 residues. CDR3 residues: CASLSGANVLTF. CDR3 DNA sequence: TGTGCCAGCCTATCGGGGGCCAACGTCCTGACTTTC.

The rearrangement links TRBV14 to TRBJ1-4, with D possibly matching TRBD1 (6 bases). The CDR3 runs 16 residues. Germline V gene sequence: CDR1 SGHDN, CDR2 FVKESK. V lost 4 bases to trimming and J lost 2 bases, with 14 bases between them. In nucleotides, the CDR3 is TGTGCCAGCAGCCCCGATAGTGGGGGCACTAATGAAAAACTGTTTTTT. This gives the protein CASSPDSGGTNEKLFF.

This sequence joins TRBV19 and TRBJ1-3, with TRBD1 matching 7 bases. Unmatched junction bases numbered 4, after V lost 2 bases and J lost 3 bases. This CDR3 region has 15 residues. CDR1 and CDR2 from the germline V gene are LNHDA and SQIVND (reference sequence). This CDR3 is CASSITWDSGNTIYF. The CDR3 region has the DNA TGTGCCAGTAGTATAACTTGGGACAGTGGAAACACCATATATTTT.

About this clone: It is unclear where the CDR3 begins or ends on the DNA, so no DNA is shown, and the CDR3 is as TCRdb lists it. This chain connects TRBV12-1 to TRBJ2-7; the DNA was not used to check the table's D call, TRBD2. TRBV12-1 is reported as a pseudogene. A total of 15 residues make up the CDR3, ends included. This chain's CDR3 is CASSFGPGTSGRKHF.